This T cell receptor beta chain was captured in a study of cytomegalovirus exposure and HLA in healthy donors. Study observations and caveats: Some highly shared sequence variants likely arose as a pipeline artifact.

Points on this clone: Its antigen is currently unknown.

The PCR employed 60 Vbeta primers together with 13 Jbeta primers. Generated by immunoSEQ multiplex PCR, the TCRdb table keeps only in-frame clones and is missing some. The data hold fewer than 250,000 clones, with over 65% observed a single time. Unrecorded immune exposure was likely among donors, who were nominally healthy when sampled. There are 20 residues in the CDR3. Unmatched junction bases numbered 17, after V lost 1 base and J lost 6 bases. Germline-derived CDR1 and CDR2 are SGHRS and YFSETQ. The rearrangement uses TRBV5-1 and TRBJ2-1; 12 positions match TRBD2. Sequencing was performed on PBMCs. The TCR was taken from a man aged 18 to 30 in good health and CMV-seronegative. The CDR3 region is CASSLMMGQTLAGGFNEQFF. The CDR3 coding sequence is TGCGCCAGCAGCTTGATGATGGGACAGACACTAGCGGGAGGATTCAATGAGCAGTTCTTC.